This T cell receptor (beta chain) is drawn from a study of T cell changes during pregnancy in multiple sclerosis (dated by TCRdb to 2018 to 2020). Study-wide context: The study looked at changes in the T cell repertoire across pregnancy in women with multiple sclerosis.

Libraries were prepared through the immunoSEQ multiplex PCR assay. In TCRdb, the immuneACCESS table is reduced to in-frame sequences with V and J assigned. These tables do not hold every clone; where another copy was compared, an unresolved V gene accounts for under half, and the others remain unexplained. This sample has about 43,000 clones in its table, and roughly 88% of those were observed once. The top ten constitute roughly 1.4% of the sample. Trimming removed 2 bases from V and 6 bases from J, leaving 19 bases between the germline ends. The CDR1 and CDR2 encoded by the germline V gene are MNHEY and SVGAGI. The CDR3 contains 16 residues, cysteine and phenylalanine counted. Solely the CDR3 DNA is kept, with 48 bases framed from the first base. As regards this clone: Its antigen is not yet known. No clone much larger than this one lies a single base away; base qualities are absent.

The sequence came from a female donor with multiple sclerosis, enrolled in a pregnancy study. The chain is assembled from TRBV6-5 and TRBJ1-2, with no reliable assignment of the D segment. What was sequenced was PBMCs (not recorded whether the cells were cultured). The DNA reads TGTGCCAGCAGTTACACGGGCAGCGACGCTCCCAATGGCTACACCTTC. This gives the protein CASSYTGSDAPNGYTF.